The sequence of this TCR beta chain was determined in a study of OX40 agonist ivuxolimab in advanced cancers. Clones were sequenced by immunoSEQ multiplex PCR, and TCRdb holds only the in-frame ones, with some missing. The sample includes about 77,000 clones, about 85% of them seen just once. Germline-derived CDR1 and CDR2 are KGHSH and LQKENI. CDR3 length equals 16 residues. V lost 3 bases to trimming and J lost 5 bases; unmatched junction nucleotides: 11. At cycle 4 day 1, cycle 7 day 1, and baseline, blood was sampled. The TCR originated in an adult with an advanced solid tumor such as melanoma, head and neck, liver or kidney cancer. Specimen: CD4+ or CD8+ T cells sorted from blood, collected in a trial of the OX40 agonist ivuxolimab. V is TRBV18 and J is TRBJ2-7; 9 bases are a match to TRBD1. The CDR3 loop is CASSPAVQGARDEQYF. The CDR3 nucleotides read TGTGCCAGCTCACCCGCCGTACAGGGGGCGCGGGACGAGCAGTACTTC.